The clone carrying this T cell receptor beta chain is a singleton in its sample. Its antigen is unknown. This sample was taken from a study of cytotoxic CD8 clonotypes in ibrutinib-treated CLL. Overall study findings and caveats: Measured clonality at baseline was greater than in age-matched healthy donors and tracked with circulating CD8+ T-cell counts. Investigators sampled sustained-remission and progressing patients at differing times.

After removal of 3 bases from V and 7 bases from J, the junction contained 6 bases not matched to a gene. The CDR3 totals 14 residues. Germline-derived CDR1 and CDR2 are SEHNR and FQNEAQ (reference sequence). Sequencing used immunoSEQ multiplex PCR; TCRdb keeps in-frame clones, though not all of them. The data contain tens of thousands of clones, almost 70% of them singletons. The source is a human donor with chronic lymphocytic leukemia. The sample here was PBMCs, taken after 12 months of ibrutinib treatment. V usage is TRBV7-9 and J usage is TRBJ2-1, with 7 bases that match TRBD2. CDR3 coding DNA: TGTGCCAGCAGCTTGGCCGGGACTAAGAATGAGCAGTTCTTC. Translating it yields CASSLAGTKNEQFF.